A single sample is the source of the 26 T cell receptor beta chains below, sequenced in a study of T cell changes during pregnancy in multiple sclerosis. This table comes from immunoSEQ multiplex PCR, and its TCRdb copy is limited to in-frame clones, with some not included. The sample yields some 21,000 clones, over 85% seen once. The specimen comprised CD8+ T cells from peripheral blood mononuclear cells, sampled in the second trimester of pregnancy. These receptors were taken from a female donor in good health, enrolled as a control in a pregnancy study.

The genes are TRBV10-3 and TRBJ2-1, with 8 bases identical to TRBD2. The CDR3 loop spans 15 amino acids. J lost 5 bases, V lost 4 bases, and 7 bases had no gene match. Germline loops: CDR1 ENHRY, CDR2 SYGVKD. CDR3 sequence: CAISVEAGADNEQFF. The CDR3 bases are TGTGCCATCAGTGTAGAAGCGGGGGCTGACAATGAGCAGTTCTTC.

The V gene is TRBV7-2, the J gene TRBJ2-1, with TRBD2 matching over 9 bases. Germline lookup yields CDR1 SGHTA and CDR2 FQGNSA. The CDR3 is 18 residues long. The trim removed 1 base at V and 1 base at J, leaving 8 bases unmatched. CDR3 DNA: TGTGCCAGCAGCTTAGGTTCGCCGGGACTAGCTTCCTACAATGAGCAGTTCTTC. Amino acid sequence: CASSLGSPGLASYNEQFF.

The CDR3 DNA reads as TGTGCCAGCAGAGAGGCTAGCGACACCGGGGAGCTGTTTTTT. Protein: CASREASDTGELFF. The J gene is TRBJ2-2, the V gene TRBV28, with D possibly TRBD2 on 6 matching bases. With 6 bases removed from V and 3 bases from J, the gap between germline ends came to 11 bases. The CDR3 has 14 residues. Germline lookup yields CDR1 MDHEN and CDR2 SYDVKM. The complete variable domain, with remaining parts taken from reference TRBV28 and TRBJ2-2, reads DVKVTQSSRYLVKRTGEKVFLECVQDMDHENMFWYRQDPGLGLRLIYFSYDVKMKEKGDIPEGYSVSREKKERFSLILESASTNQTSMYLCASREASDTGELFFGEGSRLTVL.

The chain combines TRBV9 with TRBJ2-1; no clear D. V lost 3 bases to trimming and J lost 8 bases, with 9 bases between them. Germline V gives CDR1 SGDLS, CDR2 YYNGEE. CDR3 length: 12 amino acids. The CDR3 bases are TGTGCCAGCAGCGCCGTATCGGATGAGCAGTTCTTC. Translation gives CASSAVSDEQFF.

V and J are TRBV4-3 and TRBJ2-6, with 12 positions matching TRBD2. V shed 4 bases, J shed 3 bases, and the junction held 1 base outside the gene matches. CDR3 length: 16 residues. The germline V gene encodes CDR1 LGHNA and CDR2 YSLEER. The CDR3 is CASSPTSGSGANVLTF. Here the CDR3 DNA reads TGCGCCAGCAGCCCGACTAGCGGGAGTGGGGCCAACGTCCTGACTTTC.

This chain uses TRBV9 with TRBJ2-2; weak D call: TRBD2 (6 bases). V shed 0 bases and J shed 9 bases, with 15 bases lying between them. CDR3 length: 15 residues. Per germline, CDR1 SGDLS and CDR2 YYNGEE. CDR3 DNA: TGTGCCAGCAGCGTAGAGGCTAGCGACCACCGGGAGCTGTTTTTT. Protein product: CASSVEASDHRELFF.

This clone was recorded once. V and J are TRBV5-6 and TRBJ2-7; 9 nucleotides match TRBD1. Germline lookup yields CDR1 SGHDT and CDR2 YYEEEE. The ends lost 5 bases at V and 2 bases at J; junction bases unmatched: 8. CDR3 length equals 15 residues. The CDR3 DNA sequence: TGTGCCAGCAGTTCACCCGGGACAGGGACCTACGAGCAGTACTTC. Its translation: CASSSPGTGTYEQYF.

This clone was observed a single time. The DNA of the CDR3 is TGTGCCAGCAGTTTAGGGACAGGGTTGGACGAGCAGTACTTC. It codes for CASSLGTGLDEQYF. The chain is built from TRBV27 and TRBJ2-7, with 9 bases fitting TRBD1. The V segment lost 2 bases and the J segment 5 bases; nucleotides outside the gene matches: 4. This CDR3 is 14 amino acids long. CDR1 and CDR2 (germline): MNHEY, SMNVEV (reference sequence).

The chain couples TRBV6-5 to TRBJ2-7; D is possibly TRBD1 (6 bases). This CDR3 is built from 14 residues. Germline CDR1 and CDR2: MNHEY and SVGAGI. Deletions cut 2 bases from V and 3 bases from J, with 11 bases between. The CDR3: CASSYDGQLYEQYF. The CDR3 region has the DNA TGTGCCAGCAGTTACGACGGACAGCTCTACGAGCAGTACTTC.

The rearrangement uses TRBV21-1 and TRBJ2-2; the table calls TRBD2, which could not be checked here. TRBV21-1 is a pseudogene segment. The CDR3 contains 17 residues. The CDR3 sequence: CASTKGGESGCTGELFF. As DNA, the CDR3 is TGTGCCAGCACCAAAGGGGGGGAGAGTGGTTGCACCGGGGAGCTGTTTTTT.

The genes are TRBV6-5 and TRBJ2-3; 7 bases align to TRBD2. Germline trimming cut 0 bases from V and 1 base from J; bases unmatched to any gene: 1. Germline V gene data show CDR1 as MNHEY and CDR2 as SVGAGI. This CDR3 is 15 amino acids long. In nucleotides, the CDR3 is TGTGCCAGCAGTTACTCGAGCGGGGGCACAGATACGCAGTATTTT. Its translation: CASSYSSGGTDTQYF.

V gene TRBV28 combines with J gene TRBJ1-1; 8 bases match TRBD1. CDR1 and CDR2 from the germline V gene are MDHEN and SYDVKM. This CDR3 region has 15 residues. V gave up 5 bases and J gave up 4 bases; unmatched junction bases: 9. CDR3 protein: CASSIPTGVVTEAFF. The CDR3 bases are TGTGCCAGCAGTATACCGACAGGGGTGGTCACTGAAGCTTTCTTT.

The J gene is TRBJ1-1, the V gene TRBV19; TRBD1 might be the D (5 bases). The CDR3 is 13 residues long. Germline assignment: CDR1 LNHDA and CDR2 SQIVND (reference sequence). Trimming removed 5 bases from V and 4 bases from J, with 11 bases in between. The CDR3 nucleotides are TGTGCCAGTAGTCCAGGGCTGAGCACTGAAGCTTTCTTT. Its translation is CASSPGLSTEAFF.

This clone has only a few counts. The chain employs TRBV25-1 and TRBJ2-7; possibly TRBD1 for D (5 bases). Trimming removed 4 bases at V and 2 bases at J, with 9 bases between. This CDR3 has 13 amino acids. The germline CDR1 and CDR2 sequences are MGHDK and SYGVNS. This CDR3 reads CASSAIGAYEQYF. The CDR3 DNA follows: TGTGCCAGCAGTGCGATAGGGGCCTACGAGCAGTACTTC.

V gene TRBV29-1 combines with J gene TRBJ2-6, with D uncertain. The CDR3 is 14 residues long. With 6 bases removed from V and 0 bases from J, the gap between germline ends came to 9 bases. CDR1 and CDR2 (germline): SQVTM, ANQGSEA. The CDR3 loop reads CSVVPSSGANVLTF. The DNA of the CDR3 is TGCAGCGTCGTCCCCTCCTCTGGGGCCAACGTCCTGACTTTC. The whole variable domain, remainder taken from reference TRBV29-1 and TRBJ2-6, is SAVISQKPSRDICQRGTSLTIQCQVDSQVTMMFWYRQQPGQSLTLIATANQGSEATYESGFVIDKFPISRPNLTFSTLTVSNMSPEDSSIYLCSVVPSSGANVLTFGAGSRLTVL.

The chain combines TRBV2 with TRBJ2-7; D might be TRBD1 (8 bases). Germline V lookup: CDR1 SNHLY, CDR2 FYNNEI. The CDR3 contains 13 residues. Trimming shortened V by 9 bases and J by 0 bases, and 12 bases separated the two germline ends. The CDR3 coding sequence is TGTGCCAGTTACAGGGGGGGCTCCTACGAGCAGTACTTC. It specifies CASYRGGSYEQYF.

The chain is built from TRBV9 and TRBJ2-7; the match to TRBD2 covers 12 bases. The germline V gene has CDR1 SGDLS and CDR2 YYNGEE. V was pared by 3 bases and J by 4 bases, with 8 bases of the junction left unmatched. The CDR3 is made up of 16 amino acids. The CDR3 protein is CASSGGLAGPFYEQYF. Here the CDR3 DNA reads TGTGCCAGCAGCGGGGGACTAGCGGGCCCTTTTTACGAGCAGTACTTC.

The CDR3 bases are TGTGCCAGCAGCCTCCGCGGGGTTGACTATGGCTACACCTTC. Translation: CASSLRGVDYGYTF. The chain employs TRBV5-6 and TRBJ1-2; D unclear. Per the germline V gene, CDR1 is SGHDT and CDR2 is YYEEEE. The CDR3 contains 14 residues. Between the trimmed V and J ends, which lost 4 bases and 3 bases, there was a span of 13 bases.

This sequence joins TRBV29-1 and TRBJ2-5; 7 bases line up with TRBD1. The J segment lost 0 bases and the V segment lost 2 bases, leaving 6 bases of the junction unmatched. This CDR3 comprises 15 residues. Germline CDR1 SQVTM, CDR2 ANQGSEA. CDR3 in amino acids: CSVEPWDSYQETQYF. Written as DNA, the CDR3 is TGCAGCGTTGAACCCTGGGACAGCTACCAAGAGACCCAGTACTTC.

The genes are TRBV15 and TRBJ2-1, with TRBD2 matching 7 bases. Germline assignment: CDR1 LNHNV and CDR2 YYDKDF (reference sequence). This CDR3 has 17 amino acids. With 3 bases clipped from V and 7 bases from J, the junction kept 15 bases outside the gene matches. This chain's CDR3 is CATSSRDWGGESNEQFF. For the CDR3, the DNA is TGTGCCACCAGCAGCAGAGATTGGGGAGGGGAATCTAATGAGCAGTTCTTC.

The chain employs TRBV5-1 and TRBJ2-7, with a possible D match to TRBD2 (5 bases). The CDR3 runs 15 residues. Germline CDR1 is SGHRS and CDR2 is YFSETQ. V was cut by 3 bases and J by 2 bases, with 15 bases left in between. CDR3 protein: CASSSDSTAAYEQYF. CDR3 DNA: TGCGCCAGCAGCTCGGACTCGACTGCAGCCTACGAGCAGTACTTC.

The chain combines TRBV11-2 with TRBJ2-3; no clear D. Trimming left V 0 bases short and J 3 bases short, with 10 bases between. CDR1 is SGHAT and CDR2 is FQNNGV in the germline V gene. The CDR3 has 15 residues. The CDR3 DNA follows: TGTGCCAGCAGCTTAGAATTTCAGGCGACAGATACGCAGTATTTT. As protein: CASSLEFQATDTQYF.

This clone turned up a few times. The chain links TRBV6-4 to TRBJ2-3; 7 bases are a match to TRBD2. The V gene's germline CDR1 is MRHNA and CDR2 SNTAGT. CDR3 length equals 14 residues. V trimming: 2 bases; J trimming: 2 bases; junction bases outside the gene matches: 1. The CDR3 nucleotides are TGTGCCAGCAGTGACGGGGGGGACACAGATACGCAGTATTTT. Amino acid sequence: CASSDGGDTDTQYF.

This chain joins TRBV7-9 and TRBJ1-1; D is uncertain. The germline CDR1 and CDR2 sequences are SEHNR and FQNEAQ (reference sequence). This CDR3 has 15 residues. V was clipped by 1 base and J by 7 bases, with 16 bases between them. The CDR3 here is CASSLGLSGRVEAFF. In nucleotides, the CDR3 is TGTGCCAGCAGCTTAGGTTTGAGCGGGCGTGTTGAAGCTTTCTTT.

The chain joins TRBV14 to TRBJ2-7; 7 bases agree with TRBD2. The CDR3 is 12 residues long. V gave up 1 base and J gave up 6 bases; unmatched junction bases: 0. Germline V gene lookup returns CDR1 SGHDN and CDR2 FVKESK. The CDR3 loop is CASSQGGSEQYF. The DNA of the CDR3 is TGTGCCAGCAGCCAAGGCGGGAGCGAGCAGTACTTC.

This clone appeared once. The chain employs TRBV29-1 and TRBJ2-7, with 8 positions matching TRBD1. The V and J ends lost 4 bases and 5 bases, in that order; junction bases with no gene match: 7. The CDR3 consists of 13 residues. CDR1 and CDR2 (germline): SQVTM, ANQGSEA. CDR3 amino acids: CSVVQGAIHEQYF. The CDR3 bases are TGCAGCGTTGTCCAGGGGGCGATCCACGAGCAGTACTTC.